These 13 T cell receptor beta chains came from one sample sequenced in a study of CD8 T cells in Susac syndrome. Random hexamers were used to reverse transcribe roughly 0.5 to 1 ug of RNA. MiXCR, applied by TCRdb to the immunoSEQ multiplex PCR reads, yields one record per CDR3 protein. The sample records about 190,000 distinct CDR3 sequences, roughly 92% being singletons. The sample comprised CD4+ T cells from PBMCs. These receptors all stem from a human donor in good health.

The chain couples TRBV2 to TRBJ2-1; D is unresolved. Trimming took off 4 bases at V and 9 bases at J, with 10 bases between the two ends. The CDR3 covers 12 residues. CDR1 SNHLY and CDR2 FYNNEI come from the germline V gene. The CDR3 is CASSGLGVEQFF. For the CDR3, the DNA is TGTGCCAGCAGTGGCTTAGGTGTTGAGCAGTTCTTC.

A remark on this clonotype: The conserved closing phenylalanine or tryptophan is absent in this CDR3, likely reflecting a read error. The V gene is TRBV7-2, the J gene TRBJ1-1; the match to TRBD1 covers 7 bases. CDR3 length equals 13 residues. Germline CDR1 and CDR2: SGHTA and FQGNSA. Trimming took 1 base from V and 5 from J; bases not matched to a gene: 1. CDR3 residues: CASSLDRGTEAFS. The CDR3 DNA sequence: TGTGCCAGCAGCTTAGACAGGGGAACTGAAGCTTTCTCT.

The CDR3 region is CASSFHPPMTGGEGHTEAFF. CDR3 nucleotide sequence: TGTGCCAGCAGTTTTCACCCTCCCATGACAGGGGGCGAAGGTCACACTGAAGCTTTCTTT. The chain carries TRBV6-5 and TRBJ1-1, with TRBD1 matching 10 bases. This CDR3 is 20 amino acids long. Germline V gene sequence: CDR1 MNHEY, CDR2 SVGAGI. The V and J ends lost 4 bases and 3 bases, in that order; junction bases with no gene match: 20.

As concerns this clonotype: Germline and junction disagree at one end, which may indicate a read error. The chain uses TRBV28 and TRBJ1-5; TRBD1 might be the D (5 bases). This CDR3 contains 13 residues. Germline V gene lookup returns CDR1 MDHEN and CDR2 SYDVKM. For the CDR3, the DNA is TGTGCCAGCACCACTCCCTTAGGCCAGGGATGGGATTTT. Its translation is CASTTPLGQGWDF.

This chain joins TRBV5-4 and TRBJ2-2; a weak D match, TRBD1 (5 bases). This CDR3 has 14 amino acids. Between the trimmed V and J ends, which lost 2 bases and 3 bases, there was a span of 8 bases. Germline-derived CDR1 and CDR2 are SGHNT and YYREEE (reference sequence). The CDR3 DNA sequence: TGTGCCAGCAGCTTACAGGCTCACACCGGGGAGCTGTTTTTT. Translated, it gives CASSLQAHTGELFF. The complete variable domain, with remaining parts taken from reference TRBV5-4 and TRBJ2-2, reads ETGVTQSPTHLIKTRGQQVTLRCSSQSGHNTVSWYQQALGQGPQFIFQYYREEENGRGNFPPRFSGLQFPNYSSELNVNALELDDSALYLCASSLQAHTGELFFGEGSRLTVL.

This chain links TRBV9 with TRBJ2-3; the D gene is possibly TRBD2 (5 bases). Germline-derived CDR1 and CDR2 are SGDLS and YYNGEE. Trimming shortened V by 7 bases and J by 3 bases, and 12 bases separated the two germline ends. This CDR3 is built from 13 residues. Written as DNA, the CDR3 is TGTGCCAGCCGAAAGGCGGGTACAGATACGCAGTATTTT. Amino acids: CASRKAGTDTQYF.

The rearrangement uses TRBV29-1 and TRBJ1-3, with D possibly TRBD1 on 5 matching bases. V lost 2 bases, J lost 4 bases, and 9 bases lay in between. In germline, CDR1 is SQVTM, CDR2 ANQGSEA. The CDR3 covers 13 residues. The CDR3 DNA sequence: TGCAGCGTTGAAACGGGGGACGGAAACACCATATATTTT. It yields the protein CSVETGDGNTIYF.

The chain combines TRBV7-2 with TRBJ2-7; D remains ambiguous. The CDR3 loop spans 15 amino acids. Trimming left V 2 bases short and J 2 bases short, with 13 bases between. Germline V CDR1 and CDR2: SGHTA, FQGNSA. In DNA, the CDR3 is TGTGCCAGCAGCTTACAGGACGCTACTACCTACGAGCAGTACTTC. Amino acid sequence: CASSLQDATTYEQYF.

The J gene is TRBJ2-2, the V gene TRBV4-2; possible D gene TRBD1, 6 bases. CDR1 LGHNA and CDR2 YNFKEQ come from the germline V gene. Trimming took off 4 bases at V and 1 base at J, with 19 bases between the two ends. The CDR3 is made up of 18 amino acids. The CDR3, as DNA: TGTGCCAGCAGCCGAACCACCACAGGGCCGATGAACACCGGGGAGCTGTTTTTT. Translated: CASSRTTTGPMNTGELFF.

This chain links TRBV2 with TRBJ1-5; D remains ambiguous. There are 13 residues in the CDR3. The ends were cut back, 7 bases at V and 7 bases at J, with 14 bases in the middle. Germline assignment: CDR1 SNHLY and CDR2 FYNNEI. The CDR3 region is CASKGGPKQPQHF. In DNA, the CDR3 is TGTGCCAGCAAGGGAGGCCCAAAACAGCCCCAGCATTTT.

V and J are TRBV20-1 and TRBJ1-6; D perhaps matches TRBD1 (5 bases). Germline CDR1 is DFQATT and CDR2 is SNEGSKA (reference sequence). The CDR3 covers 12 residues. Trimming stripped 2 bases from V and 10 bases from J, with 9 bases between. The CDR3 spells CSARRQNSPLHF. In DNA form, the CDR3 reads TGCAGTGCTAGACGACAGAACTCACCCCTCCACTTT.

J is TRBJ1-5 and V is TRBV20-1, with D possibly TRBD1 on 5 matching bases. The V end lost 3 bases, the J end lost 7 bases, and 19 bases lay between the germline ends. This CDR3 contains 15 residues. The germline V gene has CDR1 DFQATT and CDR2 SNEGSKA (reference sequence). The CDR3 reads CSASPGTRRQQPQHF. The CDR3, as DNA: TGCAGTGCTAGCCCCGGGACGAGGAGACAGCAGCCCCAGCATTTT.

V usage is TRBV28 and J usage is TRBJ1-5, with 9 bases that match TRBD1. V dropped 3 bases and J dropped 9; count of bases not matched to a gene: 12. This CDR3 comprises 16 residues. The V gene's germline CDR1 is MDHEN and CDR2 SYDVKM. CDR3 in amino acids: CASSFSATGGRGPQHF. DNA of the CDR3: TGTGCCAGCAGTTTCAGCGCGACAGGGGGTCGCGGGCCCCAGCATTTT.